The clone carrying this TCR beta chain was observed a handful of times. Its antigen is unknown. The source of the sample is a study of chemoradiotherapy in HPV16-positive cancers. About the study: Two HPV16-positive patients' cells yielded candidate HPV-specific clones and common motifs.

TCRdb's copy holds only in-frame clones and misses some; the assay was immunoSEQ multiplex PCR. The sample holds just over 1,500 clones, 80% to 90% seen once. Study-wide findings and caveats: For HPV16-positive patients, expanding HPV-responsive T cells associated with longer recurrence-free survival. The functional HPV-specific definition rests on just two HPV16-positive patients. Candidate HPV-specific clones and E7-related TCR motifs grew in tumor during treatment.

V lost 0 bases and J 6 bases, leaving 12 bases between the germline ends. There are 15 residues in the CDR3. Germline values: CDR1 SGHAT, CDR2 FQNNGV. Sequences were derived from tumor tissue, sampled from a patient who underwent chemoradiotherapy. The source is a human donor with HPV-associated anogenital cancer. The gene calls are TRBV11-2 and TRBJ1-5; possible D gene TRBD1, 6 bases. The CDR3 DNA is TGTGCCAGCAGCTTAGATATGGGGGCTGGTCAGCCCCAGCATTTT. Protein: CASSLDMGAGQPQHF.